This T cell receptor beta chain came from a study of T-cell memory formation after mild COVID-19. MiXCR, run by TCRdb on the 5' RACE reads, gives a single entry per CDR3 protein. The sample contains about 130,000 distinct CDR3 sequences, over 15% of which appear only once. Germline V gene lookup returns CDR1 SGHAT and CDR2 FQNNGV. CDR3 length: 12 amino acids. Trimming shortened V by 5 bases and J by 8 bases, and 12 bases separated the two germline ends. In this sample, this clonotype turned up a few times. Its target is unknown. Overall study findings and caveats: Day 15 to 85 contractors were CD4/CD8 balanced; later expanders leaned CD4+.

The material sequenced was PBMCs or a T cell subset sorted from them (not recorded which). The TCR comes from a young man who had mild COVID-19 (a few samples of this study predate the infection). Cell type and time point are not known. V gene TRBV11-2 combines with J gene TRBJ1-1; D is undetermined. Here the CDR3 reads CASSPQAGEAFF. CDR3 nucleotide sequence: TGTGCCAGCAGCCCCCAGGCCGGGGAAGCTTTCTTT. The full variable domain, in which reference TRBV11-2 and TRBJ1-1 provide the parts outside the CDR3, is EAGVAQSPRYKIIEKRQSVAFWCNPISGHATLYWYQQILGQGPKLLIQFQNNGVVDDSQLPKDRFSAERLKGVDSTLKIQPAKLEDSAVYLCASSPQAGEAFFGQGTRLTVV.